This passage covers 10 T cell receptor beta chains from one sample sequenced in a study of blood T cells in healthy people across ages. Next came a second PCR, run for about 6 to 12 cycles, which used a sample-barcoded 5' primer along with a J-beta primer mix. TCRdb re-called the 5' RACE reads through MiXCR, storing one row per CDR3 protein. Of approximately 1.5 million distinct CDR3 sequences in the sample, roughly 30% were seen once. Source material: blood. These receptor sequences come from a woman in her 30s in good health.

The chain combines TRBV12-3 or TRBV12-4 with TRBJ1-6; no definite D call. The CDR3 consists of 12 residues. Trimming took off 1 base at V and 9 bases at J, with 4 bases between the two ends. As DNA, the CDR3 is TGTGCCAGCAGTTTAGAGGGTTCACCCCTCCACTTT. Its translation: CASSLEGSPLHF.

This clonotype has ten or more counts. This chain uses TRBV12-3 or TRBV12-4 with TRBJ2-7; 11 nucleotides agree with TRBD2. The V and J ends lost 6 bases and 0 bases, in that order; junction bases with no gene match: 4. CDR3 length: 15 amino acids. The CDR3 region has the DNA TGTGCCAGCAGCCACACTAGCGGGAGCTCCTACGAGCAGTACTTC. Its protein is CASSHTSGSSYEQYF.

The chain links TRBV5-6 to TRBJ1-5; D not certain. Trimming left V 4 bases short and J 15 bases short, with 14 bases between. The CDR3 extends over 11 amino acids. Looked up from germline, CDR1 is SGHDT and CDR2 is YYEEEE. The CDR3 DNA sequence: TGTGCCAGCAGCCACGAAAGGGTCCGGCATTTT. Encoded protein: CASSHERVRHF.

The gene calls are TRBV18 and TRBJ1-1, with 7 bases matching TRBD1. V dropped 6 bases and J dropped 6; count of bases not matched to a gene: 7. This CDR3 contains 13 residues. The V gene's germline CDR1 is KGHSH and CDR2 LQKENI. The CDR3 region is CASSRTDRAEAFF. CDR3 DNA: TGTGCCAGCTCCCGCACTGACAGGGCTGAAGCTTTCTTT.

The chain recombines TRBV6-2 or TRBV6-3 with TRBJ2-1, with 8 positions matching TRBD2. Germline assignment: CDR1 MNHEY and CDR2 SVGEGT. This CDR3 spans 16 amino acids. J was trimmed by 4 bases and V by 3 bases; bases with no gene match: 8. CDR3 sequence: CASSYDASGRYNEQFF. CDR3 bases: TGTGCCAGCAGTTATGATGCTAGCGGGCGTTACAATGAGCAGTTCTTC.

The chain has TRBV7-9 and TRBJ2-7; a possible D gene is TRBD1 (6 bases). This CDR3 is 16 amino acids long. Germline V CDR1 and CDR2: SEHNR, FQNEAQ (reference sequence). The germline V and J ends were trimmed by 5 bases and 3 bases, with 20 bases remaining between them. In DNA, the CDR3 is TGTGCCAGCAGCCCAGCCGGACAGCCCGGATACTACGAGCAGTACTTC. It specifies CASSPAGQPGYYEQYF.

The V call is TRBV27, the J call TRBJ2-5; TRBD2 matches 7 bases. From germline, CDR1 is MNHEY and CDR2 SMNVEV (reference sequence). V lost 8 bases to trimming and J lost 11 bases; unmatched junction nucleotides: 11. This CDR3 spans 12 amino acids. In nucleotides, the CDR3 is TGTGCCAGCGGATCGGGTCGGCGGGAGCAGTACTTC. This translates into CASGSGRREQYF.

The chain recombines TRBV7-3 with TRBJ2-5; the match to TRBD2 covers 9 bases. V gave up 2 bases and J gave up 3 bases; unmatched junction bases: 4. Germline values: CDR1 SGHTA, CDR2 FQGTGA. The CDR3 length is 15 residues. DNA of the CDR3: TGTGCCAGCAGCTTAGCGGGGGGGCCGGAAGAGACCCAGTACTTC. It yields the protein CASSLAGGPEETQYF.

V usage is TRBV7-9 and J usage is TRBJ1-1; D is ambiguous. There are 16 residues in the CDR3. With 1 base removed from V and 6 bases from J, the gap between germline ends came to 18 bases. CDR1 and CDR2 from the germline V gene are SEHNR and FQNEAQ (reference sequence). The CDR3 nucleotides are TGTGCCAGCAGCTTAGGTCGTCGATTAGTAAATTCTGAAGCTTTCTTT. This codes for CASSLGRRLVNSEAFF.

The chain is built from TRBV20-1 and TRBJ1-2, with 9 nucleotides matching TRBD1. The germline V gene encodes CDR1 DFQATT and CDR2 SNEGSKA (reference sequence). The CDR3 is made up of 13 amino acids. V was clipped by 4 bases and J by 8 bases; unmatched bases: 8. The CDR3 region is CSANAGTGWGYTF. Here the CDR3 DNA reads TGCAGTGCTAATGCCGGGACAGGGTGGGGCTACACCTTC.